This is a list of T cell receptor beta chains from one sample in a study of persistence of HIV-infected CD4 T cells. The method was immunoSEQ multiplex PCR; TCRdb's version includes in-frame clones alone and lacks a portion of them. The sample yields roughly 32,000 clones, roughly four fifths seen once. Their antigens are not known. The material was CD4+ T cells sorted from PBMCs after roughly 19-hour stimulation, obtained from a patient who received antiretroviral therapy. These receptors all come from an adult woman with HIV who was CMV-seropositive. Each CDR3 is given with its conserved first and last residue. A D gene is named only where the DNA matches it firmly. Size values are once, few and many counts, or a class for expanded clones, and some rows have none.

d_gene: NA; abundance: NA; v_gene: TRBV15; j_gene: TRBJ1-5; CDR3nt: TGTGCCACCAGCAGAGATCGCAGGGGTGCCGGTCAGCCCCAGCATTTT; CDR3aa: CATSRDRRGAGQPQHF
d_gene: TRBD1; abundance: NA; v_gene: TRBV19; j_gene: TRBJ2-7; CDR3nt: TGTGCCAGCTCGGTGGTAGGGACAGCCACCTACGAGCAGTACTTC; CDR3aa: CASSVVGTATYEQYF
d_gene: TRBD2; abundance: NA; v_gene: TRBV24-1; j_gene: TRBJ2-1; CDR3nt: TGTGCCACCAGTGTCGGAGAGTCGGGAGGTGAGCAGTTCTTC; CDR3aa: CATSVGESGGEQFF
d_gene: TRBD2; abundance: once; v_gene: TRBV10-3; j_gene: TRBJ2-7; CDR3nt: TGTGCCATCAGTGTTCCGGGAGGAGGGGAGCAGTACTTC; CDR3aa: CAISVPGGGEQYF
d_gene: NA; abundance: NA; v_gene: TRBV5-6; j_gene: TRBJ2-5; CDR3nt: TGTGCCAGCAGCTACGGTCGAGAGACCCAGTACTTC; CDR3aa: CASSYGRETQYF
d_gene: NA; abundance: few; v_gene: TRBV6-5; j_gene: TRBJ1-2; CDR3nt: TGTGCCTGCAGGGATTTTGGCTACACCTTC; CDR3aa: CACRDFGYTF
d_gene: TRBD2; abundance: NA; v_gene: TRBV2; j_gene: TRBJ2-5; CDR3nt: TGTGCCAGCAGTGAAGATCAGCGGGGGGGGGAGACCCAGTACTTC; CDR3aa: CASSEDQRGGETQYF
d_gene: TRBD1; abundance: NA; v_gene: TRBV5-6; j_gene: TRBJ1-2; CDR3nt: TGTGCCAGCAGCTTGAGCAAGGGGGCGACTAACTATGGCTACACCTTC; CDR3aa: CASSLSKGATNYGYTF
d_gene: TRBD1; abundance: NA; v_gene: TRBV5-5; j_gene: TRBJ1-5; CDR3nt: TGTGCCAGCAGCTCTGACAGGGGGCCTATATATAGCAATCAGCCCCAGCATTTT; CDR3aa: CASSSDRGPIYSNQPQHF
d_gene: NA; abundance: NA; v_gene: TRBV2; j_gene: TRBJ1-2; CDR3nt: TGTGCCAGCAGGTTGGGGCAGCAGGGCTATGGCTACACCTTC; CDR3aa: CASRLGQQGYGYTF
d_gene: NA; abundance: NA; v_gene: TRBV5-5; j_gene: TRBJ1-2; CDR3nt: TGTGCCAGCAGCTTTGAGGGCAGGACGGGCTATGGCTACACCTTC; CDR3aa: CASSFEGRTGYGYTF
d_gene: NA; abundance: NA; v_gene: TRBV29-1; j_gene: TRBJ1-2; CDR3nt: TGCAGCGTTGTAGAAGGGGTCCACTATGGCTACACCTTC; CDR3aa: CSVVEGVHYGYTF
d_gene: NA; abundance: once; v_gene: TRBV7-2; j_gene: TRBJ2-3; CDR3nt: TGTGCCAGCAGCCCACGCCTCCTAGGGGATACGCAGTATTTT; CDR3aa: CASSPRLLGDTQYF
d_gene: NA; abundance: once; v_gene: TRBV18; j_gene: TRBJ1-3; CDR3nt: TGTGCCAGCTCACCCAGTTTGGCAGACAGTCGATCTGGAAACACCATATATTTT; CDR3aa: CASSPSLADSRSGNTIYF
d_gene: TRBD1; abundance: NA; v_gene: TRBV5-1; j_gene: TRBJ2-7; CDR3nt: TGCGCCGGCAGCTTGACTTCAGGGGGCTACGAGCAGTACTTC; CDR3aa: CAGSLTSGGYEQYF
d_gene: NA; abundance: NA; v_gene: TRBV7-3; j_gene: TRBJ2-3; CDR3nt: TGTGCCAGCAGCTTCACAGGGTATCGAGATACGCAGTATTTT; CDR3aa: CASSFTGYRDTQYF
d_gene: TRBD1; abundance: NA; v_gene: TRBV3-1/TRBV3-2; j_gene: TRBJ1-5; CDR3nt: TGTGCCAGCAGCCAAGATGGGGACAGATATCAGCCCCAGCATTTT; CDR3aa: CASSQDGDRYQPQHF